This T cell receptor (beta chain) was retrieved from a study of blood T cell repertoires in COVID-19. On the study more broadly: Material from acute and convalescent COVID-19 was sourced from the United States, Italy and Spain.

V lost 3 bases and J 3 bases, leaving 8 bases between the germline ends. Germline CDR1 is LGHDT and CDR2 is YNNKEL (reference sequence). The CDR3 has 14 residues. Produced via immunoSEQ multiplex PCR; TCRdb's table is partial and in-frame only. The sample yields a few hundred thousand clones, around 92% seen once. As for this clone: Different DNA sequences within this sample yield the same CDR3.

The chain has TRBV3-1 (or the pseudogene TRBV3-2) and TRBJ2-2, with D perhaps TRBD2 (6 bases). The sample comprised peripheral blood. The TCR comes from a woman aged 30 to 39 with COVID-19, enrolled during active disease. DNA of the CDR3: TGTGCCAGCAGCCAGCGGGGATACACCGGGGAGCTGTTTTTT. It yields the protein CASSQRGYTGELFF.